The sample holds a few counts of the clone carrying this T cell receptor (beta chain). Antigen specificity is unknown. The CDR3 extends over 13 amino acids. V was trimmed by 5 bases and J by 0 bases, leaving 10 bases between them. Germline CDR1 SQVTM, CDR2 ANQGSEA. PCR involved 60 Vbeta and 13 Jbeta primers. Here immunoSEQ multiplex PCR was the method, and the copy in TCRdb shows in-frame clones only, minus some. The sample carries fewer than 150,000 clones, around 80% recorded once. This entry is derived from a study of cytomegalovirus exposure and HLA in healthy donors. Findings of the study overall: 87-base-pair reads could not separate some V segments, including TRBV6-2 and TRBV6-3.

What was sequenced was PBMCs. J is TRBJ1-2 and V is TRBV29-1; D is possibly TRBD1 (6 bases). The source of this sequence is a female donor in good health and CMV-seronegative. The DNA for the CDR3 is TGCAGCGTTTGGGGGCCAGCTAACTATGGCTACACCTTC. This sequence encodes CSVWGPANYGYTF.